The next 9 T cell receptor beta chains were all read from a single sample in a study of cytomegalovirus exposure and HLA in healthy donors. PCR primers comprised 60 Vbeta and 13 Jbeta primers. TCRdb's copy holds only in-frame clones and misses some; the assay was immunoSEQ multiplex PCR. The sample includes some 130,000 clones, about four fifths of them seen just once. The sample consisted of PBMCs. The receptors stem from a male donor in good health and CMV-seronegative.

This rearrangement joins TRBV12-5 to TRBJ2-5; tentative D call: TRBD2 (5 bases). The ends were cut back, 3 bases at V and 7 bases at J, with 9 bases in the middle. Germline V gene data show CDR1 as LGHNT and CDR2 as FRNRAP. The CDR3 runs to 12 residues. The CDR3 loop is CASGFSEGTQYF. The CDR3 nucleotides are TGTGCTAGTGGTTTCTCCGAGGGGACCCAGTACTTC.

This clone has just one count. The chain is built from TRBV30 and TRBJ2-7; TRBD1 matches 11 bases. Germline lookup yields CDR1 GTSNPN and CDR2 SVGIG (reference sequence). The CDR3 is made up of 11 amino acids. With 8 bases clipped from V and 6 bases from J, the junction kept 3 bases outside the gene matches. The CDR3 region has the DNA TGTGCCCGGGGACAGGGGGGCGAGCAGTACTTC. Its protein is CARGQGGEQYF.

The V and J genes are TRBV29-1 and TRBJ2-2; tentative D call: TRBD1 (6 bases). CDR1 SQVTM and CDR2 ANQGSEA come from the germline V gene. Trimming pared 6 bases from V and 5 bases from J, leaving 16 bases between. CDR3 length: 14 residues. DNA of the CDR3: TGCAGCGTCAAAGGGGGACGACTAACCGGGGAGCTGTTTTTT. This encodes CSVKGGRLTGELFF.

The chain carries TRBV11-3 and TRBJ2-7, with 7 bases aligning to TRBD1. The CDR3 is 15 amino acids. Losses at the gene ends were 6 bases for V and 1 base for J; bases not matched to a gene: 9. Per the germline V gene, CDR1 is SGHNT and CDR2 is YENEEA. CDR3 sequence reads: CASSPRTGESYEQYF. In nucleotides, the CDR3 is TGTGCCAGCAGTCCAAGGACAGGCGAATCCTACGAGCAGTACTTC.

The chain has TRBV7-8 and TRBJ1-1; D possibly corresponds to TRBD1 (6 bases). The CDR3 has 15 amino acids. CDR1 and CDR2 from the germline V gene are SGHVS and FQNEAQ. Trimming took 2 bases from V and 0 from J, leaving 10 bases between them. The CDR3 region has the DNA TGTGCCAGCAGCTTACGGGGGGCCATGAACACTGAAGCTTTCTTT. Its protein is CASSLRGAMNTEAFF.

The J gene is TRBJ1-2, the V gene TRBV2; 11 bases are shared with TRBD1. Per germline, CDR1 SNHLY and CDR2 FYNNEI. CDR3 size: 15 residues. V gave up 7 bases and J gave up 4 bases; unmatched junction bases: 8. The CDR3 region has the DNA TGTGCCAGCACTAGGGACAGGGGGAGCCTCTATGGCTACACCTTC. It is translated as CASTRDRGSLYGYTF.

This chain uses TRBV19 with TRBJ1-5; 9 nucleotides agree with TRBD1. Per germline, CDR1 LNHDA and CDR2 SQIVND (reference sequence). The CDR3 is 15 amino acids. V was clipped by 3 bases and J by 6 bases; unmatched bases: 6. CDR3 DNA: TGTGCCAGTAGTATCAGGACAGGGGAGGCTCAGCCCCAGCATTTT. Translation: CASSIRTGEAQPQHF.

This clone was seen just once. The rearrangement uses TRBV19 and TRBJ2-3; 8 bases map to TRBD1. The CDR3 is made up of 16 amino acids. With 4 bases clipped from V and 2 bases from J, the junction kept 8 bases outside the gene matches. Germline V gene lookup returns CDR1 LNHDA and CDR2 SQIVND (reference sequence). CDR3 in amino acids: CASSTRTGTATDTQYF. Here the CDR3 DNA reads TGTGCCAGTAGTACTCGGACAGGGACTGCCACAGATACGCAGTATTTT.

The genes are TRBV13 and TRBJ1-3; D may be TRBD1 (5 bases). Germline values: CDR1 PRHDT, CDR2 FYEKMQ (reference sequence). This CDR3 has 13 amino acids. V dropped 3 bases and J dropped 9 bases, with 12 bases sitting between them. Here the CDR3 DNA reads TGTGCCAGCAGCTTGGGCAGGGTAGGCACCATATATTTT. Its protein is CASSLGRVGTIYF.